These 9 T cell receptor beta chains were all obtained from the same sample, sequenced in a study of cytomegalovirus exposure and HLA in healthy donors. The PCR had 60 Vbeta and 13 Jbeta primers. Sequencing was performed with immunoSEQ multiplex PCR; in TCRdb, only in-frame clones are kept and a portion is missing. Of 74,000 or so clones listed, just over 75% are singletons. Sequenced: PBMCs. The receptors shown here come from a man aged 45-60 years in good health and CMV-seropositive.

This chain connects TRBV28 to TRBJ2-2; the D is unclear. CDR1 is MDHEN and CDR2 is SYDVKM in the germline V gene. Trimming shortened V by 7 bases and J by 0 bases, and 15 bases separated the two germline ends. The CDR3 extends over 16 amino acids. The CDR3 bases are TGTGCCAGCAATCCCTCCGAGTTTTCGAACACCGGGGAGCTGTTTTTT. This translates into CASNPSEFSNTGELFF.

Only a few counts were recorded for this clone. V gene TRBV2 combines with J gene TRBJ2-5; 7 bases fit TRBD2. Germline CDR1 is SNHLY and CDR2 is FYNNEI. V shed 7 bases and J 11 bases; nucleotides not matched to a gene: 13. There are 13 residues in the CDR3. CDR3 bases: TGTGCCAGCATCCCCGGGACGGGGAGGGCTCAGTACTTC. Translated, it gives CASIPGTGRAQYF.

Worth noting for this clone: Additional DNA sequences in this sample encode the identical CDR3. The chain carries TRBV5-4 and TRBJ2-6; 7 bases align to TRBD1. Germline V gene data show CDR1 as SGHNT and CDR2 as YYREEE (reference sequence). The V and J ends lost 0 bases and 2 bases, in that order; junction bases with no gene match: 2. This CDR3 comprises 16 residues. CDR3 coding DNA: TGTGCCAGCAGCTTGGAGGGGGCTGCTGGGGCCAACGTCCTGACTTTC. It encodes CASSLEGAAGANVLTF.

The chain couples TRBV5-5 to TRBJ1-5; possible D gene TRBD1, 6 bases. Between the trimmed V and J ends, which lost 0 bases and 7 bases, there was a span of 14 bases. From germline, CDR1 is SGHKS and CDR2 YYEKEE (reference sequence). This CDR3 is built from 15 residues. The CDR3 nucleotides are TGTGCCAGCAGCTTGGCGGGGGGGCTGGGACAGCCCCAGCATTTT. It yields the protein CASSLAGGLGQPQHF.

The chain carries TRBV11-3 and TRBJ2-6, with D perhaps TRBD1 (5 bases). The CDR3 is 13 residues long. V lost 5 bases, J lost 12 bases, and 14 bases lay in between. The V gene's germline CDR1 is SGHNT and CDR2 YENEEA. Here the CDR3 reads CASSARAAGVLTF. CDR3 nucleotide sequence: TGTGCCAGCAGCGCCAGGGCGGCAGGCGTCCTGACTTTC.

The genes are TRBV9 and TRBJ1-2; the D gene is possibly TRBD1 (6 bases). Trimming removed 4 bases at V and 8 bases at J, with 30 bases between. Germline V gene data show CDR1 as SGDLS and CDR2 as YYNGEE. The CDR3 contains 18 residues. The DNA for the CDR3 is TGTGCCAGCAGCCCCCGAGGGGATATAAGGACAGAGGGGCGCGGCTACACCTTC. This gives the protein CASSPRGDIRTEGRGYTF. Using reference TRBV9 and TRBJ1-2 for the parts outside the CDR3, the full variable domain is DSGVTQTPKHLITATGQRVTLRCSPRSGDLSVYWYQQSLDQGLQFLIQYYNGEERAKGNILERFSAQQFPDLHSELNLSSLELGDSALYFCASSPRGDIRTEGRGYTFGSGTRLTVV.

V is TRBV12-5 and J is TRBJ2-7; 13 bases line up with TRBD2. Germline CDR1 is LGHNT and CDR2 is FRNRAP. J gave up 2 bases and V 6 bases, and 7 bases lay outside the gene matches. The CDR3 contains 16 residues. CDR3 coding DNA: TGTGCTAGTGGATATAGGACTAGCGGGAGTCCCTACGAGCAGTACTTC. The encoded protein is CASGYRTSGSPYEQYF.

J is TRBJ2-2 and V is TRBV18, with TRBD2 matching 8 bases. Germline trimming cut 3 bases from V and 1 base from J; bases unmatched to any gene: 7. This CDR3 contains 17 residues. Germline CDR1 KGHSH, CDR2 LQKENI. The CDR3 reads CASSPTETSGNTGELFF. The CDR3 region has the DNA TGTGCCAGCTCACCTACTGAAACTAGCGGGAACACCGGGGAGCTGTTTTTT.

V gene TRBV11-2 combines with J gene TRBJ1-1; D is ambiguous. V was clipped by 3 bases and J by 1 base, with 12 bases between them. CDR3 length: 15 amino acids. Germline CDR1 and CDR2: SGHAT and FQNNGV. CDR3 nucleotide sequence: TGTGCCAGCAGCTTCCCACGAGTGAGGAACACTGAAGCTTTCTTT. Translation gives CASSFPRVRNTEAFF. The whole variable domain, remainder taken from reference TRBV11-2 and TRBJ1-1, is EAGVAQSPRYKIIEKRQSVAFWCNPISGHATLYWYQQILGQGPKLLIQFQNNGVVDDSQLPKDRFSAERLKGVDSTLKIQPAKLEDSAVYLCASSFPRVRNTEAFFGQGTRLTVV.